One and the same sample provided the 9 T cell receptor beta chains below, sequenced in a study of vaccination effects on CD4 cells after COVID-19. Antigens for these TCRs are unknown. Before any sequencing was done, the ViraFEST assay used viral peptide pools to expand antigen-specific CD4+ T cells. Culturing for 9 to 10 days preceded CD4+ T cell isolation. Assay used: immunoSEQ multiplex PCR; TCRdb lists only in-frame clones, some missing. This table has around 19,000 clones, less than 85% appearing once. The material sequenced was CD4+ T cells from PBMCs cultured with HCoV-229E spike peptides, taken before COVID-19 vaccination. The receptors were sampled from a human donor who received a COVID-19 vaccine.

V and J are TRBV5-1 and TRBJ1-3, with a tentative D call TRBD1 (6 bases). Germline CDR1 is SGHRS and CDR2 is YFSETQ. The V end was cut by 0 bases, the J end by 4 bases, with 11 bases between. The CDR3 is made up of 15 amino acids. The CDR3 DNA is TGCGCCAGCAGCTTGGGGGACACTAAAGGAAACACCATATATTTT. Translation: CASSLGDTKGNTIYF.

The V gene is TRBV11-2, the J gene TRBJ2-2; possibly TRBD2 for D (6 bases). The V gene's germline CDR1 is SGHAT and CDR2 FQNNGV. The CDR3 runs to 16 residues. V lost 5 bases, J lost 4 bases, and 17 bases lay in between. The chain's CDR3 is CASSPIRGEATGELFF. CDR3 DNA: TGTGCCAGCAGCCCCATACGAGGGGAGGCCACCGGGGAGCTGTTTTTT.

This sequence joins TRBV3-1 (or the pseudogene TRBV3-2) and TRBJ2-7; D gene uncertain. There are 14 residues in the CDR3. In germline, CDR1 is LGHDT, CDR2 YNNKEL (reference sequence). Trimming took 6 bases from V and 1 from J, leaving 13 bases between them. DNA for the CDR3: TGTGCCAGCAGGAATAGGCTGGGTTCCTACGAGCAGTACTTC. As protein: CASRNRLGSYEQYF.

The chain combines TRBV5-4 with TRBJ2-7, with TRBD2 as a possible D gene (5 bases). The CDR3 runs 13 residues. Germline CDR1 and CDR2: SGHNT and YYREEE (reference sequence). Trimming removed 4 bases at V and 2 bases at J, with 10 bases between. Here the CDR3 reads CASSIYGTYEQYF. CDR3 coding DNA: TGTGCCAGCAGCATATACGGGACCTACGAGCAGTACTTC.

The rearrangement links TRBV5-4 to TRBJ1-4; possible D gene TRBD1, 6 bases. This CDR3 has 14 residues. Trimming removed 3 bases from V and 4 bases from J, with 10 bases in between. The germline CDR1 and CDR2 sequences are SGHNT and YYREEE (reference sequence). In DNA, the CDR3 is TGTGCCAGCAGCTCCGGACAGTATAATGAAAAACTGTTTTTT. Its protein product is CASSSGQYNEKLFF.

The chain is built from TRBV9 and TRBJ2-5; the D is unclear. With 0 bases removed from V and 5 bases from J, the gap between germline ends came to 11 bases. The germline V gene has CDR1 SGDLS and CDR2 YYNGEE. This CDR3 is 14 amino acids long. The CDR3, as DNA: TGTGCCAGCAGCGTAGGAACCCTTAGGGAGACCCAGTACTTC. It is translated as CASSVGTLRETQYF.

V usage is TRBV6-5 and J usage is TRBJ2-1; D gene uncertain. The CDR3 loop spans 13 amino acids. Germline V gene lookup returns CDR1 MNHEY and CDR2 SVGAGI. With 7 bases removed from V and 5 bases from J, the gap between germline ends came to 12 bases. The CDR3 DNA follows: TGTGCCAGCATAAGTTGGGGTGACAATGAGCAGTTCTTC. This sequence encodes CASISWGDNEQFF.

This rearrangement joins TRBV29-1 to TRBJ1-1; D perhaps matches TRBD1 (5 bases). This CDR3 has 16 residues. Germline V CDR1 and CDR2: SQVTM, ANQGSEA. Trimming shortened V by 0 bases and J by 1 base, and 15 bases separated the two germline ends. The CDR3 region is CSVEDSGGTQNTEAFF. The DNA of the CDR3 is TGCAGCGTTGAAGACAGTGGCGGGACCCAGAACACTGAAGCTTTCTTT.

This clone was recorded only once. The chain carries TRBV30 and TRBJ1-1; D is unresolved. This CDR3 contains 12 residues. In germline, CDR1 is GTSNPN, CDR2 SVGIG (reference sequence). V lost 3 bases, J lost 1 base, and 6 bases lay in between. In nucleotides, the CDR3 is TGTGCCTGGAGCCTAGCGAACACTGAAGCTTTCTTT. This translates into CAWSLANTEAFF. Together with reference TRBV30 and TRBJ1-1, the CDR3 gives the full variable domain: SQTIHQWPATLVQPVGSPLSLECTVEGTSNPNLYWYRQAAGRGLQLLFYSVGIGQISSEVPQNLSASRPQDRQFILSSKKLLLSDSGFYLCAWSLANTEAFFGQGTRLTVV.